This T cell receptor (beta chain) appears in the sequencing data of a study of regulatory dendritic cells for organ transplantation. Germline V gene data show CDR1 as LNHDA and CDR2 as SQIVND (reference sequence). The CDR3 contains 17 residues. V shed 5 bases, J shed 1 base, and the junction held 9 bases outside the gene matches. In its sample, this clone was seen a few times. Its antigen remains unknown. The assay was immunoSEQ multiplex PCR, and TCRdb's table has in-frame clones only and misses some. The sample contains 13,000 or so clones, 62% of which appear only once. Allogeneic regulatory or mature dendritic cells were co-cultured for roughly five days with CFSE-labeled sorted T cells at 1:10.

The sample taken for sequencing was naive CD8+ T cells from blood cultured with dendritic cells. Subset here: CD45RA+ naive T cells. The rearrangement uses TRBV19 and TRBJ2-1, with 9 bases that match TRBD2. The origin of this receptor is a human donor in good health. The CDR3 nucleotides are TGTGCCAGTAGTTTTTCGAGCGGGGGGCCGTCCTACAATGAGCAGTTCTTC. Translating gives CASSFSSGGPSYNEQFF.